This T cell receptor beta chain was sequenced for a study of T cell repertoires in cytomegalovirus infection. Whole-study context: Public TCR beta signatures indicated both CMV infection and matching HLA type. Notes on the study in general: The cumulative frequency of public TCR beta families identified carriers of CMV plus the relevant HLA. Ex vivo, HLA-C-restricted CMV-specific TCR beta clonotypes prevailed over the rest of the response.

Germline V gene data show CDR1 as ENHRY and CDR2 as SYGVKD. V was pared by 4 bases and J by 7 bases, with 1 base between. CDR3 size: 9 residues. TCRdb re-called the reads with MiXCR, one entry per CDR3 protein. In the table there are 350,000 to 500,000 distinct CDR3 sequences, approximately 30% of which are singletons. Note on this clonotype: The antigen is unknown.

Material for sequencing was PBMCs. This TCR was sampled from a human donor in good health (CMV status not recorded). Some clones in this sample may be carry-over from other donors' samples. V gene TRBV10-3 combines with J gene TRBJ2-5; D gene unclear. CDR3 amino acids: CAISGTQYF. The CDR3 nucleotides are TGTGCCATCAGTGGGACCCAGTACTTC.